This T cell receptor beta chain was recovered during a study of blood T cell repertoires in COVID-19. Study-level background: Samples of COVID-19 (acute and convalescent) were obtained from the United States, Italy and Spain. Sample material is recorded as cDNA or gDNA derived from T cells, B-cell-depleted T cells, or PBMCs.

Per the study methods: Quantification of nucleated cells was approximated via reference gene primer amplification. Assay used: immunoSEQ multiplex PCR; TCRdb lists only in-frame clones, some missing. That table furnishes V, J and clone size, whereas the DNA furnished D and trimming. Of fewer than 150,000 clones in the sample, 75% to 90% were seen once. V was pared by 1 base and J by 7 bases, with 7 bases of the junction left unmatched. The CDR3 sequence is 16 residues long. The V gene's germline CDR1 is MGHRA and CDR2 YSYEKL. This sequence joins TRBV4-1 and TRBJ1-6; 7 bases fit TRBD1. The specimen sequenced was peripheral blood. The sequence came from a woman in her 70s with acute or convalescent COVID-19. For the CDR3, the DNA is TGCGCCAGCAGCCAAGCGCCAACAGGGGTGAATTCACCCCTCCACTTT. It specifies CASSQAPTGVNSPLHF.